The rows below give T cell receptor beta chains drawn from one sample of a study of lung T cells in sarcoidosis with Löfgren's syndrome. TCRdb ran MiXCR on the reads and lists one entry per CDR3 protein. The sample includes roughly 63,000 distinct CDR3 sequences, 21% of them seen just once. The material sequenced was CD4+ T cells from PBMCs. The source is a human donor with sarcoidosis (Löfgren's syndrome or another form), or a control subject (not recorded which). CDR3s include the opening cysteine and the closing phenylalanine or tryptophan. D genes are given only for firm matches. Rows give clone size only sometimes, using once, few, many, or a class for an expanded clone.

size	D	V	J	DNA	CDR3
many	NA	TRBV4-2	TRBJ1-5	TGTGCCAGCAGCCAAGATCTCGCGGGCAATCAGCCCCAGCATTTT	CASSQDLAGNQPQHF
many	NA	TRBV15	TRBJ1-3	TGTGCCACCAGCAGAGGACGTGGCAGGGGTTTAGGAAACACCATATATTTT	CATSRGRGRGLGNTIYF
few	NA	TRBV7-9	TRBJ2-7	TGTGCCAGCAGCTTAGAGGTGTCCGAGCAGTACTTC	CASSLEVSEQYF
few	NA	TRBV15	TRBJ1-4	TGTGCCACCAGCAGAGAGGGGTACGGGGTAGGAGTTGAAAAACTGTTTTTT	CATSREGYGVGVEKLFF
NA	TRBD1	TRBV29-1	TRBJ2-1	TGCAGCGTCGTGGACAGGGTAATATCCAATGAGCAGCTCTTC	CSVVDRVISNEQLF
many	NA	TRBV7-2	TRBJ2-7	TGTGCCAGCAGCTTATCGGCAGGGGCGTCGGGGGAGCAGTACTTC	CASSLSAGASGEQYF
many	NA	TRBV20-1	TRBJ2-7	TGCAGTGCTAGGAACGACGGGAACGTATACGAGCAGTACTTC	CSARNDGNVYEQYF
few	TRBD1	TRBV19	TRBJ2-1	TGTGCCAGTAGGGGACAGGGTAGCTACAATGAGCAGTTCTTC	CASRGQGSYNEQFF
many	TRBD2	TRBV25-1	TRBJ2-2	TGTGCCAGCAGACCGACCCTAGCGGGGGGGCGAAGTGACGGGGAGCTGTTTTTT	CASRPTLAGGRSDGELFF
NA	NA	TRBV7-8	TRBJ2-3	TGTGCCAGCAGCTTATTGGACGTTCCAAGGGATACGCAGTATTTT	CASSLLDVPRDTQYF
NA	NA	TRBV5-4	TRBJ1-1	TGTGCCAGCAGCTGGGACACGGTGAACACTGAAGCTTTCTTT	CASSWDTVNTEAFF
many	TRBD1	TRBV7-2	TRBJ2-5	TGTGCCAGCAGCCGAAAACAGGGGGGAGAGACCCAGTACTTC	CASSRKQGGETQYF
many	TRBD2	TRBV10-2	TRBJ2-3	TGCGCCAGCAGTGAGGCGGGGGGCCGCACAGATACGCAGTATTTT	CASSEAGGRTDTQYF
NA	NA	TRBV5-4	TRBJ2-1	TGTGCCAGCAGCCGCCCAGGGGCCAATGAGCAGTTCTTC	CASSRPGANEQFF
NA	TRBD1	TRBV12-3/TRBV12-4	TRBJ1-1	TGTGCCAGCAGCTACAGGGGGCAGTCCACTGAAGCTTTCTTT	CASSYRGQSTEAFF
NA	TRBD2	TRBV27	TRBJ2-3	TGTGCCAGCGGTTGGGACTACAGAGAAAGCACAGATACGCAGTGTTTT	CASGWDYRESTDTQCF
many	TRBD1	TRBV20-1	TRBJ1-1	TGCAGTGCTAGTCGACAGGGAGGCACTGAAGCTTTCTTT	CSASRQGGTEAFF
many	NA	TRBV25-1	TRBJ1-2	TGTGCCAGCCTAGCCGAGAACGGGGACTATGGCTACACCTTC	CASLAENGDYGYTF
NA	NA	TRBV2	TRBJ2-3	TGTGCCAGCAAATATAGGCAAACAGATACGCAGTATTTT	CASKYRQTDTQYF
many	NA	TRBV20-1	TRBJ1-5	TGCAGTGCTAGCCTACAAGATCAGCCCCAGCATTTT	CSASLQDQPQHF
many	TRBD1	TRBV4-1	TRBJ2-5	TGCGCCAGCAGCCACGACGGGACAGGGGGTCTAGAGACCCAGTACTTC	CASSHDGTGGLETQYF
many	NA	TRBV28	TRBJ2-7	TGTGCCAGCCTCAGGGGAGCAGGGCTCGAGCAGTACTTC	CASLRGAGLEQYF
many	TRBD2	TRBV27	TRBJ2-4	TGTGCCAGCAGTCTGTACGGACTAGCGGGATTAGCCAAAAACATTCAGTACTTC	CASSLYGLAGLAKNIQYF
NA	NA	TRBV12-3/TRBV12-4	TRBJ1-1	TGTGCCAGCAGTTTAGTTCCTCAGAACACTGAAGCTTTCTTT	CASSLVPQNTEAFF
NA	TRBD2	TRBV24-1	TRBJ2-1	TGTGCCGCCAGTGATTTGAGCGGGGAGGACTCCTACAATGAGCAGTTCTTC	CAASDLSGEDSYNEQFF
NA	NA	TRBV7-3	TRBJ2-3	TGTGCCAGCAGCTCGGCGGCGGGAAGCACAGATACGCAGTATTTT	CASSSAAGSTDTQYF
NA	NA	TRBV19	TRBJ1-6	TGTGCCAGTAGTATAGAAGCCGGGAATAATTCACCCCTCCACTTT	CASSIEAGNNSPLHF
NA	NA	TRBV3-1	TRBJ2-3	TGTGCCAGCAGCCAAGTTGTGGAGACAGATACGCAGTATTTT	CASSQVVETDTQYF
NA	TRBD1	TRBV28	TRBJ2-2	TGTGCCAGCAGGCTCGGACAGGTGGCGGCCGGGGAGCTGTTTTTT	CASRLGQVAAGELFF
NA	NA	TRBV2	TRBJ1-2	TGTGCCAGCAGTGAAGGTCCAGGGGTGGGCTATGGCTACACCTTC	CASSEGPGVGYGYTF
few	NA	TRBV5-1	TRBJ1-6	TGCGCCAGCAGCTTGGGGCAGGGCAATCAAAATTCACCCCTCCACTTT	CASSLGQGNQNSPLHF
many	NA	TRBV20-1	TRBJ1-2	TGCAGTGCCGGGGGAGGGGCCAGTTATGGCTACACCTTC	CSAGGGASYGYTF
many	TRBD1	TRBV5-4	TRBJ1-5	TGTGCCAGCAGCTTGGATGGACAGGACCATCAGCCCCAGCATTTT	CASSLDGQDHQPQHF
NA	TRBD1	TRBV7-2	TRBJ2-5	TGTGCCAGCAGGGCCGGGACAGGACTTGTCCAAGAGACCCAGTACTTC	CASRAGTGLVQETQYF
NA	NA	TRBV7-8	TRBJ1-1	TGTGCCAGCAGCTTCGACAGAGACACTGAAGCTTTCTTT	CASSFDRDTEAFF
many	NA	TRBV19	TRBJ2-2	TGTGCCAGTAGTGGGACCTACACCGGGGAGCTGTTTTTT	CASSGTYTGELFF
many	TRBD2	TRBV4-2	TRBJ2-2	TGTGCCAGCAGCTCGGGGACTAGCGGGAGCGGGTGGACCGGGGAGCTGTTTTTT	CASSSGTSGSGWTGELFF
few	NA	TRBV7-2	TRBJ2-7	TGTGCCAGCAGCTTCAACAGGCCCGAACGGGAGCACGAGCAGTACTTC	CASSFNRPEREHEQYF
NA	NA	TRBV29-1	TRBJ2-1	TGCAGCGTTCTAACTGAACTCAATAAATATGAGCAGTTCTTC	CSVLTELNKYEQFF
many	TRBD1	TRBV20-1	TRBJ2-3	TGCAGTGCCGAAACAGGGGGCGGTGGCACAGATACGCAGTATTTT	CSAETGGGGTDTQYF